The rows below give T cell receptor beta chains drawn from one sample of a study of PD-1 blockade in classical Hodgkin lymphoma. Libraries were prepared by immunoSEQ multiplex PCR; TCRdb keeps only in-frame clonotypes and omits some of them. The repertoire has 46,000 or so clones, roughly 90% of them found once; the top ten carry 8% to 10%. The sample here was peripheral blood mononuclear cells (PBMCs), taken at baseline. The receptor source for this set is a human donor with classical Hodgkin lymphoma. CDR3s include the opening cysteine and the closing phenylalanine or tryptophan. A D gene is named only where the DNA matches it firmly. Size tells how often a clone was seen (once, few, many) or the class of an expanded clone, and some rows leave it out.

J gene	clone size	D gene	V gene	CDR3 protein	CDR3 DNA
TRBJ2-3	.	TRBD2	TRBV7-3	CASSPGTSGRARNTQYF	TGTGCCAGCAGCCCCGGGACTAGCGGGAGGGCCCGAAATACGCAGTATTTT
TRBJ2-1	.	TRBD1	TRBV4-2	CASSQPGQGDNEQFF	TGTGCCAGCAGTCAACCGGGACAGGGGGACAATGAGCAGTTCTTC
TRBJ2-5	.	TRBD1	TRBV9	CASSVVGQGGEETQYF	TGTGCCAGCAGCGTAGTGGGACAGGGAGGAGAGGAGACCCAGTACTTC
TRBJ2-2	.	.	TRBV7-2	CASSLYSPGELFF	TGTGCCAGCAGCCTGTACAGTCCCGGGGAGCTGTTTTTT
TRBJ1-3	.	.	TRBV2	CASSEAGSLKTFSGNTIYF	TGTGCCAGCAGTGAAGCGGGCAGCTTAAAAACCTTCTCTGGAAACACCATATATTTT
TRBJ2-1	.	.	TRBV7-8	CASSLDPMEQFF	TGTGCCAGCAGCTTAGACCCCATGGAGCAGTTCTTC
TRBJ2-7	.	TRBD2	TRBV27	CASRSISGRRPYEQYF	TGTGCCAGCCGCTCTATTAGCGGGAGAAGGCCCTACGAGCAGTACTTC
TRBJ1-4	.	TRBD1	TRBV27	CASIHRGDEKLFF	TGTGCCAGTATTCACAGGGGGGATGAAAAACTGTTTTTT
TRBJ2-1	.	TRBD1	TRBV7-2	CASSRTGSGHEQFF	TGTGCCAGCAGCCGGACAGGGTCGGGTCATGAGCAGTTCTTC
TRBJ2-7	.	.	TRBV5-1	CASSLDTNYEQYF	TGCGCCAGCAGCTTGGACACTAACTACGAGCAGTACTTC
TRBJ1-1	.	.	TRBV10-3	CATPKPGVNTEAFF	TGTGCCACCCCGAAACCAGGGGTGAACACTGAAGCTTTCTTT
TRBJ1-5	.	.	TRBV18	CASSPPSGPQHF	TGTGCCAGCTCACCACCTTCCGGGCCCCAGCATTTT
TRBJ1-1	.	.	TRBV5-6	CASSLEGGFGAFF	TGTGCCAGCAGCTTGGAGGGCGGGTTTGGAGCTTTCTTT
TRBJ1-2	.	.	TRBV18	CASSPLGTTFYGYTF	TGTGCCAGCTCACCACTGGGGACCACATTCTATGGCTACACCTTC
TRBJ2-2	.	.	TRBV28	CASSSGQGMGTGELFF	TGTGCCAGCAGTTCGGGGCAGGGGATGGGCACCGGGGAGCTGTTTTTT
TRBJ2-1	.	.	TRBV2	CASSDSNNEQFF	TGTGCCAGCAGTGACAGCAACAATGAGCAGTTCTTC
TRBJ2-1	few	TRBD2	TRBV28	CASSRGLAESYNEQFF	TGTGCCAGCAGTCGGGGACTAGCGGAGTCCTACAATGAGCAGTTCTTC
TRBJ1-4	.	.	TRBV12-5	CASGLVVRDRREKLFF	TGTGCTAGTGGTTTGGTAGTAAGGGACCGAAGGGAAAAACTGTTTTTT
TRBJ2-3	.	TRBD1	TRBV4-2	CASSPTGTGSTDTQYF	TGTGCCAGCAGTCCTACCGGGACAGGGAGCACAGATACGCAGTATTTT
TRBJ2-3	.	TRBD2	TRBV2	CASSEPTSGTQYF	TGTGCCAGCAGTGAGCCGACTAGCGGCACGCAGTATTTT
TRBJ1-2	once	TRBD1	TRBV7-2	CASSLGQGVYGYTF	TGTGCCAGCAGCTTGGGACAGGGAGTCTATGGCTATACCTTC
TRBJ2-3	.	.	TRBV5-6	CASSLASRGGSDTQYF	TGTGCCAGCAGCTTGGCCTCAAGAGGAGGTTCAGATACGCAGTATTTT
TRBJ1-2	.	TRBD1	TRBV4-1	CASSRDSHGYTF	TGCGCCAGCAGCCGGGACAGCCATGGCTACACCTTC
TRBJ2-7	.	TRBD2	TRBV5-1	CASSRGLAGIYEQYF	TGCGCCAGCAGCCGGGGACTAGCGGGTATCTACGAGCAGTACTTC
TRBJ1-2	.	.	TRBV5-5	CASSSHGVNGYTF	TGTGCCAGCAGCTCGCACGGGGTTAATGGCTACACCTTC
TRBJ2-7	.	.	TRBV5-6	CASSLRLGGREQYF	TGTGCCAGCAGCTTGCGACTGGGCGGAAGGGAGCAGTACTTC
TRBJ2-1	once	.	TRBV18	CASSGLQAGNNEQFF	TGTGCCAGCTCAGGTCTCCAGGCGGGAAACAATGAGCAGTTCTTC
TRBJ2-7	.	TRBD2	TRBV27	CASSPIWTSGRHSYEQYF	TGTGCCAGCAGTCCCATTTGGACTAGCGGGAGGCACTCCTACGAGCAGTACTTC
TRBJ2-5	.	TRBD1	TRBV5-1	CASSLAGTGVETQYF	TGCGCCAGCAGCTTGGCCGGGACAGGGGTGGAGACCCAGTACTTC
TRBJ1-2	.	.	TRBV5-4	CASSLWGPTYGYTF	TGTGCCAGCAGCTTGTGGGGACCGACATATGGCTACACCTTC
TRBJ2-7	.	.	TRBV5-4	CASSLDSVEQYF	TGTGCCAGCAGCTTGGATTCGGTAGAGCAGTACTTC
TRBJ1-3	.	.	TRBV4-1	CASSSGQLSGNTIYF	TGCGCCAGCAGCTCCGGACAGCTATCTGGAAACACCATATATTTT
TRBJ2-1	medium-sized	TRBD2	TRBV9	CASGPGRPINEQFF	TGTGCCAGCGGTCCCGGGAGGCCGATCAATGAGCAGTTCTTC
TRBJ1-2	.	TRBD1	TRBV2	CASSPGQAYGYTF	TGTGCCAGCAGTCCTGGACAGGCTTATGGCTACACCTTC
TRBJ1-3	.	.	TRBV2	CASEFSVISGNTIYF	TGTGCCAGCGAGTTCAGCGTCATCTCTGGAAACACCATATATTTT
TRBJ2-1	.	.	TRBV4-1	CASSQVWDTRNNEQFF	TGCGCCAGCAGCCAAGTCTGGGACACTAGGAACAATGAGCAGTTCTTC
TRBJ2-2	.	.	TRBV5-4	CASSGRPGLNTGELFF	TGTGCCAGCAGCGGACGACCAGGTTTAAACACCGGGGAGCTGTTTTTT
TRBJ1-2	.	TRBD1	TRBV28	CASRNSGGRGYTF	TGTGCCAGTAGAAACTCAGGGGGTAGGGGCTACACCTTC
TRBJ1-1	.	.	TRBV6-4	CASSEGVQTEAFF	TGTGCCAGCAGTGAAGGGGTGCAGACTGAAGCTTTCTTT
TRBJ2-1	.	.	TRBV29-1	CSVEQTTAVNYNEQFF	TGCAGCGTTGAACAGACCACAGCGGTCAACTACAATGAGCAGTTCTTC
TRBJ1-2	.	.	TRBV19	CASTRTPPGGYTF	TGTGCCAGTACCCGGACTCCTCCAGGAGGCTACACCTTC
TRBJ2-4	.	.	TRBV29-1	CSVVGRLAKNIQYF	TGCAGCGTTGTGGGGCGGCTAGCCAAAAACATTCAGTACTTC
TRBJ2-2	.	.	TRBV10-3	CAISAQSLSGELFF	TGTGCCATCAGTGCCCAGTCTTTATCCGGGGAGCTGTTTTTT
TRBJ2-1	.	TRBD2	TRBV5-1	CASSLEAGGYNEQFF	TGCGCCAGCAGCTTGGAAGCGGGAGGGTACAATGAGCAGTTCTTC
TRBJ2-2	.	.	TRBV19	CASIRVGTGELFF	TGTGCCAGTATAAGGGTAGGCACCGGGGAGCTGTTTTTT
TRBJ2-7	once	.	TRBV7-9	CASTQTGGPYEQYF	TGTGCCAGCACCCAGACCGGGGGCCCCTACGAGCAGTACTTC
TRBJ1-1	.	TRBD1	TRBV4-1	CASSQVQGGGTEAFF	TGCGCCAGCAGCCAAGTACAGGGGGGTGGAACTGAAGCTTTCTTT
TRBJ2-2	.	.	TRBV9	CASSLGGRGELFF	TGTGCCAGCAGCCTCGGCGGGCGCGGGGAGCTGTTTTTT